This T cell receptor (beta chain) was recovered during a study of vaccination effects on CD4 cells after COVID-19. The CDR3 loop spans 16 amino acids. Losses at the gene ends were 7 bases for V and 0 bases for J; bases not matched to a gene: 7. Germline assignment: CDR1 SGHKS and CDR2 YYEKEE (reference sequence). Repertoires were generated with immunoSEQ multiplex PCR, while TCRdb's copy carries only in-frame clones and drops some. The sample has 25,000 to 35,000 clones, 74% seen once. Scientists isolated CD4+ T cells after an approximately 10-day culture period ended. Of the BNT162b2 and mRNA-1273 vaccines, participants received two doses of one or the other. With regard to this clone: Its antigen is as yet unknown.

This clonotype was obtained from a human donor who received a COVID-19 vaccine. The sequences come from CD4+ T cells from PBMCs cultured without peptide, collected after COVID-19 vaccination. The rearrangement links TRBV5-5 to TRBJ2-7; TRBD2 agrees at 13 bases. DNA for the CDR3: TGTGCCAGCTTCGGGGGACTAGCGGGGAGCTCCTACGAGCAGTACTTC. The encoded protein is CASFGGLAGSSYEQYF.